This is a list of T cell receptor beta chains from one sample in a study of beta chain features in type 1 diabetes. The method was immunoSEQ multiplex PCR; TCRdb's version includes in-frame clones alone and lacks a portion of them. The sample contains a few hundred thousand clones, 25% to 30% of which appear only once. The material sequenced was central memory CD4+ T cells from blood. The receptors were gathered from a man aged 25-40 years in good health. The CDR3 runs from the conserved cysteine through the conserved F or W. The D gene is left open where the match is weak. For some rows the clone size is stated as once, few or many, or as a class when expanded; others skip it.

>TRBD2|13|TRBV4-2|few|TRBJ2-5
CASSRGGSETQYF
TGTGCCAGCAGCCGGGGGGGATCTGAGACCCAGTACTTC
>-|13|TRBV7-2|-|TRBJ2-3
CASSYGGTDTQYF
TGTGCCAGCAGCTATGGAGGCACAGATACGCAGTATTTT
>-|14|TRBV30|few|TRBJ1-3
CAWSVAGRGNTIYF
TGTGCCTGGAGTGTAGCTGGCAGGGGAAACACCATATATTTT
>-|14|TRBV30|-|TRBJ1-5
CAWSAGGGLQPQHF
TGTGCCTGGAGTGCCGGAGGGGGGCTTCAGCCCCAGCATTTT
>-|9|TRBV29-1|few|TRBJ1-2
CSVKEGYTF
TGCAGCGTTAAGGAGGGCTACACCTTC
>-|14|TRBV28|many|TRBJ2-1
CASSRRSQYNEQFF
TGTGCCAGCAGTCGAAGATCACAATACAATGAGCAGTTCTTC
>-|13|TRBV5-1|few|TRBJ2-5
CASSLGGGETQYF
TGCGCCAGCAGCTTGGGGGGCGGAGAGACCCAGTACTTC
>-|11|TRBV30|-|TRBJ1-2
CAWSGSYGYTF
TGTGCCTGGAGTGGGTCTTATGGCTACACCTTC
>TRBD2|16|TRBV7-2|few|TRBJ2-3
CASSPRLAASTDTQYF
TGTGCCAGCAGCCCTCGACTAGCGGCTAGCACAGATACGCAGTATTTT
>-|15|TRBV18|-|TRBJ2-3
CASSPVTASTDTQYF
TGTGCCAGCTCACCAGTAACAGCTAGCACAGATACGCAGTATTTT
>-|15|TRBV19|-|TRBJ1-5
CASSATGNRNQPQHF
TGTGCCAGTAGCGCAACAGGGAATCGCAATCAGCCCCAGCATTTT
>-|15|TRBV11-2|few|TRBJ2-1
CASSLDGVTHNEQFF
TGTGCCAGCAGCTTAGACGGGGTTACCCACAATGAGCAGTTCTTC
>TRBD1|15|TRBV4-3|-|TRBJ1-5
CASSQYTGGGQPQHF
TGCGCCAGCAGCCAATATACAGGGGGCGGACAGCCCCAGCATTTT
>TRBD1|14|TRBV9|few|TRBJ1-1
CASSAQGRNTEAFF
TGTGCCAGCAGCGCACAGGGGCGGAACACTGAAGCTTTCTTT
>TRBD2|15|TRBV7-8|-|TRBJ2-1
CASSLGTSGYNEQFF
TGTGCCAGCAGCTTAGGGACTAGCGGCTACAATGAGCAGTTCTTC
>TRBD1|14|TRBV7-9|-|TRBJ1-2
CASSSSGGLYGYTF
TGTGCCAGCAGCTCCTCAGGGGGCCTCTATGGCTACACCTTC
>TRBD1|17|TRBV7-9|many|TRBJ2-4
CASGALTGPSAKNIQYF
TGTGCCAGCGGGGCCCTGACAGGGCCCTCTGCCAAAAACATTCAGTACTTC
>TRBD2|15|TRBV28|-|TRBJ2-1
CASSLGLAGYNEQFF
TGTGCCAGCAGTCTCGGACTAGCGGGGTACAATGAGCAGTTCTTC
>TRBD1|16|TRBV7-8|-|TRBJ1-2
CASSSTWLGTGYGYTF
TGTGCCAGCAGCTCTACCTGGCTGGGGACAGGGTATGGCTACACCTTC
>-|12|TRBV5-6|-|TRBJ2-7
CASSARRGEQYF
TGTGCCAGCAGCGCACGGAGGGGCGAGCAGTACTTC
>TRBD2|13|TRBV7-9|-|TRBJ2-1
CASSLISGRGVFF
TGTGCCAGCAGCTTAATATCCGGACGGGGGGTCTTCTTC
>-|14|TRBV11-2|-|TRBJ2-5
CASSLWPEQETQYF
TGTGCCAGCAGCTTATGGCCGGAGCAAGAGACCCAGTACTTC
>-|14|TRBV28|few|TRBJ2-7
CASSLALLGDEQYF
TGTGCCAGCAGTTTAGCCCTCCTCGGGGACGAGCAGTACTTC
>-|14|TRBV11-2|many|TRBJ2-3
CASSFGGPTDTQYF
TGTGCCAGCAGCTTCGGGGGACCGACAGATACGCAGTATTTT
>-|14|TRBV6-6|many|TRBJ2-3
CASTWSRIADTQYF
TGTGCCAGCACTTGGTCGCGGATAGCAGATACGCAGTATTTT
>TRBD2|14|TRBV2|few|TRBJ2-2
CASSSGLAIGELFF
TGTGCCAGCAGCTCGGGACTAGCGATCGGGGAGCTGTTTTTT
>-|15|TRBV6-1|-|TRBJ2-3
CASSETTRRTDTQYF
TGTGCCAGCAGTGAAACCACTAGGCGTACAGATACGCAGTATTTT
>-|12|TRBV25-1|few|TRBJ2-7
CASSEGRFRQYF
TGTGCCAGCAGTGAAGGACGATTCAGGCAGTACTTC
>-|15|TRBV18|many|TRBJ2-7
CASSPLEHATYEQYF
TGTGCCAGCTCACCACTAGAACACGCTACCTACGAGCAGTACTTC
>-|13|TRBV13|few|TRBJ2-7
CASSRRLGDEQYF
TGTGCCAGCAGCCGACGCCTAGGGGACGAGCAGTACTTC
>TRBD2|15|TRBV11-2|few|TRBJ2-1
CASRVLAGLYNEQFF
TGTGCCAGCAGGGTCCTAGCGGGTCTTTACAATGAGCAGTTCTTC
>-|12|TRBV6-6|many|TRBJ2-3
CASRSSTDTQYF
TGTGCCAGCAGATCTAGCACAGATACGCAGTATTTT
>TRBD2|15|TRBV18|few|TRBJ2-1
CASSLLAGERNEQFF
TGTGCCAGCTCTCTCCTAGCGGGAGAGCGCAATGAGCAGTTCTTC
>-|15|TRBV7-9|-|TRBJ2-3
CASSLGPGIQDTQYF
TGTGCCAGCAGCTTAGGGCCGGGGATCCAAGATACGCAGTATTTT
>-|14|TRBV7-2|once|TRBJ2-1
CASSLRGRGDEQFF
TGTGCCAGCAGTTTAAGGGGAAGAGGCGATGAGCAGTTCTTC
>-|14|TRBV29-1|-|TRBJ1-1
CSAARELSGTEAFF
TGCAGCGCCGCGAGAGAGTTGAGCGGCACTGAAGCTTTCTTT
>TRBD2|15|TRBV4-2|-|TRBJ2-5
CASSLLAGGQETQYF
TGTGCCAGCAGCCTCCTCGCGGGGGGGCAGGAGACCCAGTACTTC
>TRBD1|17|TRBV15|-|TRBJ2-7
CATSRGWDRHSSYEQYF
TGTGCCACCAGCCGAGGATGGGACAGGCATTCTTCCTACGAGCAGTACTTC
>-|14|TRBV7-6|-|TRBJ2-5
CASSLGRTQETQYF
TGTGCCAGCAGCTTGGGACGCACCCAAGAGACCCAGTACTTC
>-|16|TRBV4-2|-|TRBJ2-6
CASSGSQNSGANVLTF
TGTGCCAGCAGTGGGAGCCAAAACTCTGGGGCCAACGTCCTGACTTTC
>-|13|TRBV4-2|few|TRBJ2-5
CASSHLAQETQYF
TGTGCCAGCAGCCATCTAGCGCAAGAGACCCAGTACTTC
>-|14|TRBV5-4|-|TRBJ2-3
CASSLTRNTDTQYF
TGTGCCAGCAGCTTGACTCGTAACACAGATACGCAGTATTTT
>-|13|TRBV6-5|-|TRBJ2-1
CASALDTYNEQFF
TGTGCCAGCGCCCTCGACACCTACAATGAGCAGTTCTTC
>-|13|TRBV10-1|-|TRBJ2-5
CASSEQIQETQYF
TGCGCCAGCAGTGAACAGATACAAGAGACCCAGTACTTC
>-|13|TRBV15|many|TRBJ1-1
CATSRDGGWGAFF
TGTGCCACCAGCAGAGATGGAGGCTGGGGAGCTTTCTTT
>TRBD2|17|TRBV5-4|many|TRBJ2-1
CASSSTPRTSRRGGQFF
TGTGCCAGCAGCTCCACACCCCGGACTAGCCGTCGTGGGGGGCAGTTCTTC
>-|15|TRBV7-2|few|TRBJ2-6
CASQNQGNRANVLTF
TGTGCCAGCCAGAATCAGGGTAACAGGGCCAACGTCCTGACTTTC
>-|12|TRBV2|few|TRBJ2-2
CASSGITGELFF
TGTGCCAGCAGCGGGATCACCGGGGAGCTGTTTTTT
>-|11|TRBV30|-|TRBJ1-3
CASSDRNTIYF
TGTGCCTCATCCGACAGAAACACCATATATTTT
>-|13|TRBV18|-|TRBJ2-7
CASSPPVVHEQYF
TGTGCCAGCTCACCACCTGTTGTTCACGAGCAGTACTTC
>-|21|TRBV14|-|TRBJ2-6
CASSQDGVIGKGNSGANVLTF
TGTGCCAGCAGCCAAGATGGGGTTATTGGAAAGGGGAACTCTGGGGCCAACGTCCTGACTTTC
>-|13|TRBV30|-|TRBJ1-2
CAWSVDGGGGYTF
TGTGCCTGGAGTGTAGACGGCGGAGGAGGCTACACCTTC
>-|11|TRBV21-1|many|TRBJ2-1
CASSKAGEQFF
TGTGCCAGCAGCAAAGCAGGAGAGCAGTTCTTC
>-|14|TRBV29-1|many|TRBJ1-1
CSADSGSPNTEAFF
TGCAGCGCCGACTCGGGCTCCCCGAACACTGAAGCTTTCTTT
>-|12|TRBV5-1|-|TRBJ2-3
CASSSDVIAQYF
TGCGCCAGCAGCTCAGACGTTATTGCGCAGTATTTT
>-|12|TRBV7-9|-|TRBJ2-3
CASSLGYDTQYF
TGTGCCAGCAGCTTAGGGTACGATACGCAGTATTTT
>-|15|TRBV18|-|TRBJ1-5
CASSPLGDSNQPQHF
TGTGCCAGCTCACCTCTAGGGGATAGCAATCAGCCCCAGCATTTT
>TRBD1|15|TRBV28|few|TRBJ2-5
CASRRNRGPGETQYF
TGTGCCAGCAGGAGAAACAGGGGGCCGGGGGAGACCCAGTACTTC
>-|13|TRBV25-1|-|TRBJ2-1
CASSGTGRDEQFF
TGTGCCAGCAGTGGGACAGGGAGGGATGAGCAGTTCTTC
>-|13|TRBV9|few|TRBJ1-5
CASSEVSNQPQHF
TGTGCCAGCAGCGAAGTCAGCAATCAGCCCCAGCATTTT